Presented here are 2 T cell receptor beta chains from one specimen sequenced in a study of regulatory T cells in long-lasting Graves disease. Time point: persistent/refractory GD, antithyroid drugs over 5 years with positive TRAb. Isolated PBMC RNA provided the starting material for the TCR library. Sequencing libraries for TCR beta were prepared with iRepertoire HTBI primers and Arm-PCR of CDR3 regions. TCRdb analysed the multiplex PCR reads with MiXCR anew, one entry per CDR3 protein. This table holds 600,000 to 800,000 distinct CDR3 sequences, around 32% found once. This sample comprised peripheral blood mononuclear cells (PBMCs), obtained when the disease was refractory, from a patient treated with antithyroid drugs. The origin of the receptors is a female donor with Graves disease.

This clonotype was recorded at least ten times. The V gene is TRBV28, the J gene TRBJ1-1, with D perhaps matching TRBD1 (6 bases). Germline assignment: CDR1 MDHEN and CDR2 SYDVKM. There are 12 residues in the CDR3. The V end lost 7 bases, the J end lost 6 bases, and 12 bases lay between the germline ends. In nucleotides, the CDR3 is TGTGCCAGCACCGACAGGTACTCTGAAGCTTTCTTT. Translating gives CASTDRYSEAFF.

CDR3 DNA: TGTGCCAGCAGCCACCCGGGAGACGAAGAGACCCAGTACTTC. Encoded protein: CASSHPGDEETQYF. This sequence joins TRBV12-3 or TRBV12-4 and TRBJ2-5, with a possible D match to TRBD2 (6 bases). Between the trimmed V and J ends, which lost 6 bases and 3 bases, there was a span of 14 bases. The CDR3 totals 14 residues.